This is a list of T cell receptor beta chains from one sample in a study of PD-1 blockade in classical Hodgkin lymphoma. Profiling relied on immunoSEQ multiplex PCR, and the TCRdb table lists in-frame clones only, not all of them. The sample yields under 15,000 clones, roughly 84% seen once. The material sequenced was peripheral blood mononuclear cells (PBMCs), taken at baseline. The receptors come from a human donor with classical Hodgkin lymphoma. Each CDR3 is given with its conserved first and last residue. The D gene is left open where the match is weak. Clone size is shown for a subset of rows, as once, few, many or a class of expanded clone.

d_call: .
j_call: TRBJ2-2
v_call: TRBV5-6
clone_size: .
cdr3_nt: TGTGCCAGCAGCTTGGCCGGCCGGAGGACCGGGGAGCTGTTTTTT
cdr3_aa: CASSLAGRRTGELFF

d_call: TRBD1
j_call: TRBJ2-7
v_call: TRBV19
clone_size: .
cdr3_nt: TGTGCCAGTAGTCCGGGACAGGGATTTGCCTACGAGCAGTACTTC
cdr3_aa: CASSPGQGFAYEQYF

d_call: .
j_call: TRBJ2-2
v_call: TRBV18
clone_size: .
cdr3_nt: TGTGCCAGCTCAAACCAGGCGGGACCGAACACCGGGGAGCTGTTTTTT
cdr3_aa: CASSNQAGPNTGELFF

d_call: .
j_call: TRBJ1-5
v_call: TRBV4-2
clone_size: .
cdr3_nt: TGTGCCAGCAGCCAAGAGGCGGGGTATAGCAATCAGCCCCAGCATTTT
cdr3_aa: CASSQEAGYSNQPQHF

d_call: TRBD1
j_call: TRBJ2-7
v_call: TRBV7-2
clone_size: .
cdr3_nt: TGTGCCAGCAACTCGAAGGTCCAGGGGGACAGCTCCTACGAGCAGTACTTC
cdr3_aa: CASNSKVQGDSSYEQYF

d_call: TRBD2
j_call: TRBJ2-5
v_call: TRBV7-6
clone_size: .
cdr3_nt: TGTGCCAGCAGCCCAGGACTAGCGGGAGCTGAGACCCAGTACTTC
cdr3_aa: CASSPGLAGAETQYF

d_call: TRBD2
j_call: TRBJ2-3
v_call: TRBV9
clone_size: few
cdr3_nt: TGTGCCAGCAGCGTATGGGGTAGCGGGGATACGCAGTATTTT
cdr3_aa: CASSVWGSGDTQYF

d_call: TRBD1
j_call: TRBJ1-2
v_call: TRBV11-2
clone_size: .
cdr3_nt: TGTGCCAGCAGCTTAGGGACAGGGCCTGGCTACACCTTC
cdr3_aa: CASSLGTGPGYTF

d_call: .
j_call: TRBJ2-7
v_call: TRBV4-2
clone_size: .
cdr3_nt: TGTGCCAGCAGCCACCAGGCCGCCTACGAGCAGTACTTC
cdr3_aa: CASSHQAAYEQYF

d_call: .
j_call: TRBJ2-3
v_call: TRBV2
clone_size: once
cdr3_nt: TGTGCCAGCAGTGAAGGGCTAAGCACAGATACGCAGTATTTT
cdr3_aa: CASSEGLSTDTQYF

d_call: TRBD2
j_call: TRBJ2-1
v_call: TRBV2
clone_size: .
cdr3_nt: TGTGCCAGCAGTGAGACGGGGGGCTCCTACAATGAGCAGTTCTTC
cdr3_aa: CASSETGGSYNEQFF

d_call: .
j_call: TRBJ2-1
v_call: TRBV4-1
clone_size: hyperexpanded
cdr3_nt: TGCGCCAGCAGCCAGGAATCAAGGGGCTATGAGCAGTTCTTC
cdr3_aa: CASSQESRGYEQFF

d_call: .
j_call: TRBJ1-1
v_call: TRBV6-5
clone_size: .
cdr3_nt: TGTGCCAGCAGCCCAAATCGCCCTAACACTGAAGCTTTCTTT
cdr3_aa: CASSPNRPNTEAFF

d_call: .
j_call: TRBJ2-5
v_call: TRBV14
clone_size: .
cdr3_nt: TGTGCCAGCAGCCAAGAAGAGACCCAGTACTTC
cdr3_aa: CASSQEETQYF

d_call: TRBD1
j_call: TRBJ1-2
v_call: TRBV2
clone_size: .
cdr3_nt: TGTGCCAGCAGTGAATGGGTGGGGAACAGGGGGCTGGGCTACACCTTC
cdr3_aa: CASSEWVGNRGLGYTF

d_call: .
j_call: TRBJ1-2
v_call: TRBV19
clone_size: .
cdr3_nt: TGTGCCAGTAGTATAGTCCTGGGCTATGGCTACACCTTC
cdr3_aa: CASSIVLGYGYTF

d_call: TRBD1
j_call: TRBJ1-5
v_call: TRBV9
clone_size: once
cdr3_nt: TGTGCCAGCAGTAGGACAGGGGATCAGCCCCAGCATTTT
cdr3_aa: CASSRTGDQPQHF

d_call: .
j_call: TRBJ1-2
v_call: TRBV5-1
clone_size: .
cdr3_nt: TGCGCCAGCAGCTTGGGACAGAGTAAAAGCTATGGCTACACCTTC
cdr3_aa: CASSLGQSKSYGYTF

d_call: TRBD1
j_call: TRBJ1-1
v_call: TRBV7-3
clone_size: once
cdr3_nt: TGTGCCAGCAGCTTAAATCCAGGGGGAACTGAAGCTTTCTTT
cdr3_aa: CASSLNPGGTEAFF

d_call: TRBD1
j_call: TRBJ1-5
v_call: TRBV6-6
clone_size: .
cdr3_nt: TGTGCCAGCAGTTACCTCGGGACAGGGTTTACTCAGCCCCAGCATTTT
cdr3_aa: CASSYLGTGFTQPQHF

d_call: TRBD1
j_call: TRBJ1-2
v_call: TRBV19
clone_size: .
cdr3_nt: TGTGCCAGTAGTTCGGGACAGGGCTATGGCTACACCTTC
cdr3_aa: CASSSGQGYGYTF

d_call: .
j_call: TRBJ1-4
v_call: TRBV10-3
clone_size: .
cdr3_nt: TGTGCCATCAGTGCCGCACGGGCCACTGCTAGGTTTTTT
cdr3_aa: CAISAARATARFF

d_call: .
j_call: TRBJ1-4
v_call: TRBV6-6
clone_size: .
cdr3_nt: TGTGCCAGCAGCCTTGAGGGGGGTCGAGGGGAAAAACTGTTTTTT
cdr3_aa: CASSLEGGRGEKLFF

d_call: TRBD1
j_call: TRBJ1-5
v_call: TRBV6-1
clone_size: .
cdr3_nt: TGTGCCAGCAGTGTTGGACAGGGGCACAATCAGCCCCAGCATTTT
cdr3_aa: CASSVGQGHNQPQHF

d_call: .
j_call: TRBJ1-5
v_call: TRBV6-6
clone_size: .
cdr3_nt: TGTGCCAGCAGACAGGACGGGGCCGGGAATCAGCCCCAGCATTTT
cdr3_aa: CASRQDGAGNQPQHF

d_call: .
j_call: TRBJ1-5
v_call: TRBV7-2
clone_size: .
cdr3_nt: TGTGCCAGCAGCCCAAGGCGGGGGGATAGCAATCAGCCCCAGCATTTT
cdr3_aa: CASSPRRGDSNQPQHF

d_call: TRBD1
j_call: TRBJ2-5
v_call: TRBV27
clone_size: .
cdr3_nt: TGTGCCAGCAGTTCCAACAGGGGGAATCAGGCAGAGACCCAGTACTTC
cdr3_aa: CASSSNRGNQAETQYF

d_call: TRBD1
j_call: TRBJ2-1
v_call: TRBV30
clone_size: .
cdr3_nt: TGTGCCTGGAGTATCCTGGGGACAGGCAATGAGCAGTTCTTC
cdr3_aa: CAWSILGTGNEQFF

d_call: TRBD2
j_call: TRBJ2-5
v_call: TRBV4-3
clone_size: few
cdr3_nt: TGCGCCAGCAGCCAAGATTGGCTAGCGGGTGAAGAGACCCAGTACTTC
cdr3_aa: CASSQDWLAGEETQYF

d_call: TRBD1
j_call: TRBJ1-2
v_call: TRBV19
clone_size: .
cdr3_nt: TGTGCCAGTAGAAGAGGGTTCACAGGGGATAACTATGGCTACACCTTC
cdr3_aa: CASRRGFTGDNYGYTF

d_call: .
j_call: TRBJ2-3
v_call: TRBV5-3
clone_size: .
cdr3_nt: TGTGCCAGAAGCTCCTCTGTGACAGGTGATGCAGATACGCAGTATTTT
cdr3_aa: CARSSSVTGDADTQYF

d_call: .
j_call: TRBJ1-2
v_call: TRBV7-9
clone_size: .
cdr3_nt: TGTGCCAGCAGCTTGACAGTGACCGGGGTTGGCTACACCTTC
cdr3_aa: CASSLTVTGVGYTF

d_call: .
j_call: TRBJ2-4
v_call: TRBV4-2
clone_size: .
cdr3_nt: TGTGCCAGCAGCCAAGGGGAGGACAGATCCAAAAACATTCAGTACTTC
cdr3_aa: CASSQGEDRSKNIQYF

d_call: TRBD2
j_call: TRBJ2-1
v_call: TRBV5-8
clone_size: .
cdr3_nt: TGTGCCAGCAGTCCGGTGGGACTAGGGCCCTCCAAATTCTTC
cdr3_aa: CASSPVGLGPSKFF

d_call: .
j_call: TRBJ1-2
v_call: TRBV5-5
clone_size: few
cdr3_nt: TGTGCCAGCAGGAAGACACCTAACTATGGCTACACCTTC
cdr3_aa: CASRKTPNYGYTF

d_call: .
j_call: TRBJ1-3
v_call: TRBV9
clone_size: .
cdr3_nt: TGTGCCAGCAGCACCGCCAGGAATGGTTCTGGAAACACCATATATTTT
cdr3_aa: CASSTARNGSGNTIYF

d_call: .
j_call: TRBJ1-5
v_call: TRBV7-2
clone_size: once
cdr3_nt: TGTGCCAGCAGCCACGACAGCGATCAGCCCCAGCATTTT
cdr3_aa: CASSHDSDQPQHF

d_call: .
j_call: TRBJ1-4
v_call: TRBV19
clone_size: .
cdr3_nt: TGTGCCAGTAAGCGGGCGGGGAGGGAAAATGAAAAACTGTTTTTT
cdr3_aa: CASKRAGRENEKLFF

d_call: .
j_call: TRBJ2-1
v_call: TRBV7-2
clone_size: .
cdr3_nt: TGTGCCAGCAGGGCCGGGAGTAAGGAGCAGTTCTTC
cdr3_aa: CASRAGSKEQFF

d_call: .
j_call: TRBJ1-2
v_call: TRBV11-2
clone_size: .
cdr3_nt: TGTGCCAGCAGCTTAGATCATCCGGGCTCCGACTATGGCTACACCTTC
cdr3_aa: CASSLDHPGSDYGYTF

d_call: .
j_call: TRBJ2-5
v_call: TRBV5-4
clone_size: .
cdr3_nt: TGTGCCAGCAGCTTGGTGGGGCAACAAGAGACCCAGTACTTC
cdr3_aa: CASSLVGQQETQYF

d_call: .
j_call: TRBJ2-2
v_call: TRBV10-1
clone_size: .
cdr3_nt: TGCGCCAGCAGCTCTGGTGGGGCAAACACCGGGGAGCTGTTTTTT
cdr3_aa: CASSSGGANTGELFF

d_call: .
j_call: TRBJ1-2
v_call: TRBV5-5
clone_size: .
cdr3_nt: TGTGCCAGCAGATGGGCCACAGGGCAGGACTATGGCTACACCTTC
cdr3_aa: CASRWATGQDYGYTF

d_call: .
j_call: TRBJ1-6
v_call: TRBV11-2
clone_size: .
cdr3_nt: TGTGCCAGCAGCCAACTGGACTTACCCTCACCCCTCCACTTT
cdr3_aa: CASSQLDLPSPLHF